This record looks at one TCR beta chain sequence and its context. Antigen specificity is unknown. This sample stems from a study of vaccination effects on CD4 cells after COVID-19. TCRdb's copy holds only in-frame clones and misses some; the assay was immunoSEQ multiplex PCR. This repertoire shows 55,000 to 80,000 clones, roughly 78% found once; its top ten account for under 4.5%. Before sequencing, viral peptide pools were used by the ViraFEST assay to expand antigen-specific CD4+ T cells. Following an approximately ten-day culture, CD4+ T cells were purified. Vaccinated participants had no history of SARS-CoV-2 infection and tested negative for nucleocapsid antibodies. Each culture well received about 1.8 million PBMC. These cells were then cultured in IMDM with roughly 9.8 IU/ml IL-2 and roughly 10 ug/ml peptides. The CDR3 length is 17 residues.

This specimen consisted of CD4+ T cells from PBMCs cultured with HCoV-OC43 spike peptides, obtained before COVID-19 vaccination. Subset: HCoV-OC43 spike overlapping peptide pool stimulation. This TCR came from a human donor who received a COVID-19 vaccine. The gene calls are TRBV21-1 and TRBJ2-3; whether TRBD1, the table's D call, matches the DNA was not checked. TRBV21-1 is flagged as a pseudogene. CDR3 sequence: CASSSRLDRESTDTQYF. The CDR3 nucleotides read TGTGCCAGCAGCTCTCGTTTGGACAGGGAAAGCACAGATACGCAGTATTTT.